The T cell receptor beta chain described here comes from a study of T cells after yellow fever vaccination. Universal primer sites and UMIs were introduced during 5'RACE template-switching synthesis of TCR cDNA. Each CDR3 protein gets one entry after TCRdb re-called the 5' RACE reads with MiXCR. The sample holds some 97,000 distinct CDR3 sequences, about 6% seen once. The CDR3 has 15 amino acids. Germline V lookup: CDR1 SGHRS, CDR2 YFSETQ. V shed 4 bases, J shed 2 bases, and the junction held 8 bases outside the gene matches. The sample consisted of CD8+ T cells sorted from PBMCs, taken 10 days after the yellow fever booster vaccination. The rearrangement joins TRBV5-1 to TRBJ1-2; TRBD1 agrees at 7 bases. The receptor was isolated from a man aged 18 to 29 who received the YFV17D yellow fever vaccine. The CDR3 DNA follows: TGCGCCAGCAGCGACGCCGGAGGGGGCAACTATGGCTACACCTTC. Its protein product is CASSDAGGGNYGYTF.